This TCR beta chain came from a study of blood T cells in healthy people across ages. Then a second PCR, running roughly 7 to 11 cycles, was carried out with a sample-barcoded 5' primer and a J-beta primer mix. TCRdb called the 5' RACE reads again in MiXCR, with one record for every CDR3 protein. Of approximately 320,000 distinct CDR3 sequences in the sample, roughly 26% are singletons; the top ten hold 29%. This clonotype was seen repeatedly, ten times or more. No antigen is known for it. Study findings and constraints: Naive and antigen-experienced cells could not be conclusively compared, given unsorted PBMCs.

V was trimmed by 2 bases and J by 7 bases, leaving 21 bases between them. The CDR3 is made up of 17 amino acids. Germline V gene sequence: CDR1 SGHAT, CDR2 FQDESV (reference sequence). The specimen was blood. This receptor was taken from a woman between 65 and 79 years old in good health. The chain has TRBV11-1 and TRBJ2-1; TRBD2 is a possible D gene (6 bases). CDR3 region: CASSLFAGPRKENEQFF. CDR3 nucleotide sequence: TGTGCCAGCAGCTTATTCGCGGGGCCTAGAAAAGAGAATGAGCAGTTCTTC. Supplemented by reference TRBV11-1 and TRBJ2-1, the full variable domain reads EAEVAQSPRYKITEKSQAVAFWCDPISGHATLYWYRQILGQGPELLVQFQDESVVDDSQLPKDRFSAERLKGVDSTLKIQPAELGDSAMYLCASSLFAGPRKENEQFFGPGTRLTVL.